The 32 T cell receptor beta chains below come from one sample, sequenced in a study of T-cell reconstitution after alpha-beta-depleted transplantation in children. It was with unique molecular identifiers that the TCRbeta library was prepared. In TCRdb, the PCR reads were re-called with MiXCR into one record per CDR3 protein. The table lists approximately 980,000 distinct CDR3 sequences, about 31% of them singletons. The sample here was PBMCs, mostly from graft donor cells, taken 360 days after TCRalphabeta/CD19-depleted stem cell transplant. The origin of the receptors is a boy under two years old who had a stem cell transplant for SCID, so the T cells may come from the graft donor.

This clonotype appeared once. The chain combines TRBV7-2 with TRBJ2-3, with no clear D. Between the trimmed V and J ends, which lost 1 base and 0 bases, there was a span of 8 bases. Per germline, CDR1 SGHTA and CDR2 FQGNSA. This CDR3 is 15 amino acids long. As DNA, the CDR3 is TGTGCCAGCAGCTTAGGGTGGAGTAGCACAGATACGCAGTATTTT. Translating it yields CASSLGWSSTDTQYF.

This clonotype has just a few counts. This rearrangement joins TRBV20-1 to TRBJ2-7; possible D gene TRBD2, 6 bases. CDR1 and CDR2 (germline): DFQATT, SNEGSKA (reference sequence). This CDR3 is built from 14 residues. V dropped 5 bases and J dropped 3 bases, with 17 bases sitting between them. The CDR3 region is CSARRLSGNYEQYF. The CDR3 DNA is TGCAGTGCTCGGCGGCTTAGCGGTAACTACGAGCAGTACTTC.

This clonotype has a handful of counts. The CDR3 DNA is TGTGCCAGCAGCTTAGAAGGTCGGCTTCCTTATGGCTACACCTTC. Protein sequence: CASSLEGRLPYGYTF. This chain connects TRBV7-2 to TRBJ1-2; D remains ambiguous. This CDR3 contains 15 residues. Germline lookup yields CDR1 SGHTA and CDR2 FQGNSA. V dropped 1 base and J dropped 5 bases, with 14 bases sitting between them.

CDR3 protein: CAGTDRGTPPNEQFF. CDR3 DNA: TGTGCCGGTACCGACAGGGGCACCCCCCCCAATGAGCAGTTCTTC. V is TRBV7-9 and J is TRBJ2-1; 8 bases fit TRBD1. The CDR3 sequence is 15 residues long. The V gene's germline CDR1 is SEHNR and CDR2 FQNEAQ (reference sequence). Germline trimming cut 11 bases from V and 6 bases from J; bases unmatched to any gene: 15.

The CDR3 loop is CASRRTGQPQHF. The CDR3 DNA is TGTGCCAGCAGACGAACTGGCCAGCCCCAGCATTTT. The V call is TRBV12-3 or TRBV12-4, the J call TRBJ1-5, with D hard to call. The length of the CDR3 is 12 residues. Trimming stripped 6 bases from V and 7 bases from J, with 10 bases between.

This chain joins TRBV5-1 and TRBJ2-7, with 9 nucleotides matching TRBD1. Germline lookup yields CDR1 SGHRS and CDR2 YFSETQ. Unmatched junction bases numbered 7, after V lost 3 bases and J lost 0 bases. The CDR3 totals 16 residues. This chain's CDR3 is CASSSRDRASSYEQYF. For the CDR3, the DNA is TGCGCCAGCAGCTCGAGGGACAGGGCGAGCTCCTACGAGCAGTACTTC.

This clonotype was seen at least ten times. J is TRBJ2-1 and V is TRBV7-2; D unresolved. The V gene lost 1 base and the J gene lost 4 bases, with 5 bases spanning the gap. The CDR3 is 13 amino acids. Germline assignment: CDR1 SGHTA and CDR2 FQGNSA. The CDR3 region is CASSLVPYNEQFF. The CDR3 coding sequence is TGTGCCAGCAGCTTAGTTCCGTACAATGAGCAGTTCTTC.

The chain couples TRBV3-1 to TRBJ2-1, with D perhaps assigned TRBD1 or TRBD2 (5 bases each). Germline V gene data show CDR1 as LGHDT and CDR2 as YNNKEL (reference sequence). CDR3 length: 14 residues. V was trimmed by 4 bases and J by 7 bases, leaving 14 bases between them. The CDR3 here is CASSPLGTLNEQFF. The CDR3 DNA reads TGTGCCAGCAGCCCCCTGGGGACCCTTAATGAGCAGTTCTTC.

The table lists this clonotype with a few counts. V usage is TRBV12-3 or TRBV12-4 and J usage is TRBJ1-2, with 8 bases lining up with TRBD1. The CDR3 is 15 residues long. V lost 6 bases, J lost 5 bases, and 11 bases stayed unmatched. The chain's CDR3 is CASSSTDRALYGYTF. The CDR3, as DNA: TGTGCCAGCAGCTCAACGGACAGGGCCCTGTATGGCTACACCTTC.

The chain couples TRBV12-3 or TRBV12-4 to TRBJ2-7, with TRBD1 as a possible D gene (5 bases). Trimming removed 6 bases at V and 2 bases at J, with 11 bases between. This CDR3 region has 13 residues. The CDR3 coding sequence is TGTGCCAGCAGCCGACAGACCACCTACGAGCAGTACTTC. Its protein product is CASSRQTTYEQYF.

This clonotype was counted between two and nine times. The CDR3 protein is CASSPQGWSSGNTIYF. CDR3 DNA: TGTGCCAGCTCACCGCAGGGATGGAGCTCTGGAAACACCATATATTTT. This chain links TRBV18 with TRBJ1-3; maybe TRBD1 (5 bases). This CDR3 contains 16 residues. CDR1 and CDR2 (germline): KGHSH, LQKENI. Trimming took off 3 bases at V and 0 bases at J, with 12 bases between the two ends.

The chain combines TRBV6-2 or TRBV6-3 with TRBJ2-3, with D possibly TRBD1 on 5 matching bases. V lost 6 bases, J lost 4 bases, and 23 bases lay in between. The CDR3 has 17 amino acids. Per the germline V gene, CDR1 is MNHEY and CDR2 is SVGEGT. The CDR3 sequence: CASRSRPAAGWPDTQYF. CDR3 nucleotide sequence: TGTGCCAGCAGATCCCGTCCCGCGGCAGGGTGGCCAGATACGCAGTATTTT.

This clonotype was counted between two and nine times. The gene calls are TRBV29-1 and TRBJ1-1, with 8 bases lining up with TRBD1. The CDR3 sequence is 12 residues long. The V gene end was trimmed by 8 bases and the J gene end by 3 bases; junction bases not matched to a gene: 5. The germline V gene encodes CDR1 SQVTM and CDR2 ANQGSEA. The CDR3 spells CSPPDRDTEAFF. CDR3 nucleotides: TGCAGCCCACCGGACAGGGACACTGAAGCTTTCTTT.

The genes are TRBV29-1 and TRBJ2-5; D is uncertain. V was pared by 3 bases and J by 5 bases, with 10 bases between. The germline V gene has CDR1 SQVTM and CDR2 ANQGSEA. The CDR3 length is 12 residues. The chain's CDR3 is CSVDNNRETQYF. CDR3 nucleotides: TGCAGCGTTGACAACAATAGGGAGACCCAGTACTTC.

This clonotype occurred a few times. V and J are TRBV20-1 and TRBJ1-5; perhaps TRBD1 as D (6 bases). Trimming removed 4 bases from V and 5 bases from J, with 21 bases in between. The CDR3 contains 16 residues. The germline gives CDR1 DFQATT, CDR2 SNEGSKA (reference sequence). CDR3 sequence reads: CSANIQGGMGYQPQHF. DNA for the CDR3: TGCAGTGCTAATATACAGGGAGGGATGGGGTATCAGCCCCAGCATTTT.

The chain joins TRBV4-3 to TRBJ1-1, with D maybe TRBD1 (6 bases). The CDR3 is 12 amino acids. Germline CDR1 and CDR2: LGHNA and YSLEER. Trimming pared 1 base from V and 11 bases from J, leaving 11 bases between. The chain's CDR3 is CASSQGAGVAFF. The CDR3 nucleotides read TGCGCCAGCAGCCAAGGGGCAGGGGTGGCTTTCTTT.

A few counts support this clonotype. The rearrangement joins TRBV21-1 to TRBJ2-7; TRBD1, the D gene given by the table, was not confirmed from the DNA. TRBV21-1 is flagged as a pseudogene. The CDR3 extends over 18 amino acids. CDR3 amino acids: CASSKDSGGYSLSYEQYF. The CDR3 DNA is TGTGCCAGCAGCAAAGATTCAGGAGGTTACTCCCTGTCCTACGAGCAGTACTTC.

The chain joins TRBV28 to TRBJ2-3, with 9 bases lining up with TRBD2. This CDR3 is 18 amino acids long. Losses at the gene ends were 0 bases for V and 0 bases for J; bases not matched to a gene: 7. Per the germline V gene, CDR1 is MDHEN and CDR2 is SYDVKM. The CDR3 DNA reads as TGTGCCAGCAGTTTATGGACCAGCGGGGGGATTAGCACAGATACGCAGTATTTT. Translated: CASSLWTSGGISTDTQYF.

This clonotype appeared a few times. The chain links TRBV4-2 to TRBJ2-1; 8 bases map to TRBD2. The germline CDR1 and CDR2 sequences are LGHNA and YNFKEQ. The CDR3 totals 14 residues. The J segment lost 8 bases and the V segment lost 4 bases, leaving 7 bases of the junction unmatched. This chain's CDR3 is CASSPGDGGDEQFF. Written as DNA, the CDR3 is TGTGCCAGCAGCCCAGGAGACGGGGGGGATGAGCAGTTCTTC.

This clonotype turned up a few times. V is TRBV12-3 or TRBV12-4 and J is TRBJ1-1; D uncertain. The CDR3 spans 16 residues. Trimming took 4 bases from V and 1 from J, leaving 16 bases between them. As DNA, the CDR3 is TGTGCCAGCAGTTCCTATGGACGATCAGAGAACACTGAAGCTTTCTTT. Protein sequence: CASSSYGRSENTEAFF.

The V call is TRBV9, the J call TRBJ2-5; no clear D gene. The germline gives CDR1 SGDLS, CDR2 YYNGEE. The CDR3 covers 14 residues. Trimming left V 0 bases short and J 3 bases short, with 9 bases between. DNA for the CDR3: TGTGCCAGCAGCGTAGGGCTACTTAAAGAGACCCAGTACTTC. Its translation: CASSVGLLKETQYF.

The chain couples TRBV7-6 to TRBJ1-2; D is ambiguous. V gave up 1 base and J gave up 4 bases, with 13 bases separating them. This CDR3 is built from 15 residues. Germline V CDR1 and CDR2: SGHVS, FNYEAQ. The CDR3 region is CASSLEPRRGYGYTF. The CDR3 DNA reads as TGTGCCAGCAGCTTAGAACCGCGGAGAGGCTATGGCTACACCTTC.

This chain joins TRBV7-8 and TRBJ2-1; D is ambiguous. V dropped 1 base and J dropped 0 bases, with 10 bases sitting between them. Germline-derived CDR1 and CDR2 are SGHVS and FQNEAQ. There are 16 residues in the CDR3. CDR3 amino acids: CASSLVLASSYNEQFF. The DNA for the CDR3 is TGTGCCAGCAGCTTAGTGCTGGCGAGCTCCTACAATGAGCAGTTCTTC.

In regard to this clonotype: The CDR3 does not end in the conserved phenylalanine or tryptophan, so this is likely a read error. The J gene is TRBJ1-5, the V gene TRBV5-1, with 9 bases matching TRBD1. V was pared by 4 bases and J by 3 bases, with 2 bases of the junction left unmatched. The CDR3 consists of 14 residues. Germline CDR1 reads SGHRS; CDR2 reads YFSETQ. DNA for the CDR3: TGCGCCAGCAGCCGGACAGGGGACAATCAGCCCCAGCATTGT. Translated: CASSRTGDNQPQHC.

V gene TRBV24-1 combines with J gene TRBJ1-5; TRBD1 agrees at 7 bases. This CDR3 contains 15 residues. Germline CDR1 reads KGHDR; CDR2 reads SFDVKD. The trim removed 2 bases at V and 7 bases at J, leaving 7 bases unmatched. DNA for the CDR3: TGTGCCACCAGTGATTCCGGGACAGACGCGCAGCCCCAGCATTTT. Protein sequence: CATSDSGTDAQPQHF.

The chain employs TRBV20-1 and TRBJ2-7, with D hard to call. Germline CDR1 DFQATT, CDR2 SNEGSKA (reference sequence). CDR3 length: 10 amino acids. V dropped 6 bases and J dropped 6 bases, with 9 bases sitting between them. The CDR3 nucleotides read TGCAGTGCCAAAAAGGGCGAGCAGTACTTC. It codes for CSAKKGEQYF.

The chain is built from TRBV20-1 and TRBJ1-2; D perhaps matches TRBD1 (6 bases). Germline V CDR1 and CDR2: DFQATT, SNEGSKA (reference sequence). Trimming removed 3 bases from V and 4 bases from J, with 9 bases in between. CDR3 length: 12 residues. The CDR3 DNA is TGCAGTGCTAGGGACAGCGCCTATGGCTACACCTTC. Translating gives CSARDSAYGYTF.

A single count supports this clonotype. This chain links TRBV12-3 or TRBV12-4 with TRBJ1-4; D perhaps matches TRBD1 (6 bases). The CDR3 loop spans 15 amino acids. V lost 1 base to trimming and J lost 8 bases, with 14 bases between them. The CDR3 loop is CASSLGGGVEEKLFF. The CDR3 DNA is TGTGCCAGCAGTTTAGGAGGGGGGGTGGAGGAAAAACTGTTTTTT.

This clonotype was detected only a few times. The V call is TRBV20-1, the J call TRBJ2-7; the match to TRBD1 covers 7 bases. Germline trimming cut 2 bases from V and 3 bases from J; bases unmatched to any gene: 13. CDR1 is DFQATT and CDR2 is SNEGSKA in the germline V gene (reference sequence). The CDR3 has 16 amino acids. In DNA, the CDR3 is TGCAGTGCTAGACGTCCACCCGGGACAGCCTACTACGAGCAGTACTTC. Its translation is CSARRPPGTAYYEQYF.

V is TRBV12-3 or TRBV12-4 and J is TRBJ2-3; perhaps TRBD1 as D (8 bases). V lost 6 bases and J 5 bases, leaving 24 bases between the germline ends. The CDR3 is made up of 17 amino acids. For the CDR3, the DNA is TGTGCCAGCAGACCCGACCGGGACAACAGGGGGGGAGATACGCAGTATTTT. It specifies CASRPDRDNRGGDTQYF.

The gene calls are TRBV12-3 or TRBV12-4 and TRBJ2-2; D unresolved. This CDR3 is built from 18 residues. Trimming removed 2 bases from V and 4 bases from J, with 20 bases in between. The CDR3 nucleotides are TGTGCCAGCAGTTTAAGGCGGATGATGAAGGACGGCACCGGGGAGCTGTTTTTT. Amino acid sequence: CASSLRRMMKDGTGELFF.

The chain links TRBV18 to TRBJ2-1, with 7 bases aligning to TRBD1. CDR1 KGHSH and CDR2 LQKENI come from the germline V gene. This CDR3 is 16 amino acids long. V gave up 3 bases and J gave up 1 base; unmatched junction bases: 6. CDR3 loop: CASSPGPGGSYNEQFF. DNA for the CDR3: TGTGCCAGCTCACCCGGGCCAGGGGGTTCCTACAATGAGCAGTTCTTC.